These 31 T cell receptor beta chains came from one sample sequenced in a study of blood T cell repertoires in COVID-19. The repertoire was sequenced with immunoSEQ multiplex PCR; TCRdb's copy has only in-frame clones and lacks some. The repertoire holds about 94,000 clones, with about four fifths as singletons. The sample comprised peripheral blood. These receptor sequences come from a man aged 65 to 79 with COVID-19, enrolled during active disease.

This clone showed up just once. The chain couples TRBV6-2 or TRBV6-3 to TRBJ2-3; D is possibly TRBD1 (6 bases). The V gene's germline CDR1 is MNHEY and CDR2 SVGEGT. The CDR3 loop spans 14 amino acids. V gave up 6 bases and J gave up 0 bases, with 10 bases separating them. The chain's CDR3 is CASSGQRSTDTQYF. Written as DNA, the CDR3 is TGTGCCAGCAGCGGACAGCGAAGCACAGATACGCAGTATTTT.

The rearrangement links TRBV11-3 to TRBJ1-4; a possible D gene is TRBD1 (5 bases). The CDR3 covers 17 residues. Looked up from germline, CDR1 is SGHNT and CDR2 is YENEEA. V lost 5 bases to trimming and J lost 3 bases, with 19 bases between them. The CDR3 sequence: CASSEGRAKGSNEKLFF. The CDR3 DNA is TGTGCCAGCAGCGAAGGCCGAGCCAAGGGGTCTAATGAAAAACTGTTTTTT.

Ten or more counts support this clone. The chain has TRBV11-3 and TRBJ2-2; D perhaps matches TRBD1 (6 bases). The length of the CDR3 is 15 residues. V lost 2 bases, J lost 3 bases, and 10 bases lay in between. CDR1 SGHNT and CDR2 YENEEA come from the germline V gene. CDR3 nucleotide sequence: TGTGCCAGCAGCTTAATACAGGGCCACACCGGGGAGCTGTTTTTT. It yields the protein CASSLIQGHTGELFF.

This clone was detected only a few times. The chain links TRBV4-2 to TRBJ2-1, with 13 bases that match TRBD2. CDR1 is LGHNA, CDR2 YNFKEQ, per germline. This CDR3 is built from 15 residues. Trimming took 4 bases from V and 6 from J; bases not matched to a gene: 3. The DNA of the CDR3 is TGTGCCAGCAGCCTACTAGCGGGGGGGGCCAATGAGCAGTTCTTC. This translates into CASSLLAGGANEQFF.

This clone was recorded once. The chain has TRBV28 and TRBJ1-1, with D maybe TRBD1 (5 bases). V was pared by 5 bases and J by 11 bases, with 18 bases between. The CDR3 runs to 13 residues. Germline V gene lookup returns CDR1 MDHEN and CDR2 SYDVKM. The CDR3, as DNA: TGTGCCAGCAGTGGGAGGTTCGACGGGACTGCTTTCTTT. Residues: CASSGRFDGTAFF.

The V gene is TRBV10-3, the J gene TRBJ1-2, with D uncertain. V lost 6 bases to trimming and J lost 1 base, with 6 bases between them. From germline, CDR1 is ENHRY and CDR2 SYGVKD. The CDR3 spans 12 residues. CDR3 loop: CAISPNNYGYTF. Written as DNA, the CDR3 is TGTGCCATCAGCCCCAATAACTATGGCTACACCTTC.

J is TRBJ2-7 and V is TRBV11-1, with 9 bases aligning to TRBD1. V gave up 5 bases and J gave up 2 bases; unmatched junction bases: 7. CDR1 is SGHAT, CDR2 FQDESV, per germline (reference sequence). This CDR3 spans 15 amino acids. The CDR3 here is CASSTSGQGAYEQYF. In DNA, the CDR3 is TGTGCCAGCAGCACTTCGGGACAGGGAGCCTACGAGCAGTACTTC.

The chain recombines TRBV2 with TRBJ1-2; 11 positions match TRBD1. This CDR3 has 15 amino acids. Germline V CDR1 and CDR2: SNHLY, FYNNEI. With V trimmed by 4 bases and J by 7 bases, 8 bases remained unmatched. As DNA, the CDR3 is TGTGCCAGCAGTGCCTGGACAGGGGGCAGTGGTGGCTACACCTTC. Translation: CASSAWTGGSGGYTF.

This clone was seen once. This sequence joins TRBV12-3 or TRBV12-4 and TRBJ1-4; D unresolved. Trimming removed 4 bases at V and 12 bases at J, with 9 bases between. CDR3 length equals 11 residues. CDR3 protein: CASSSGAELFF. The CDR3 region has the DNA TGTGCCAGCAGTTCCGGAGCAGAACTGTTTTTT.

This rearrangement joins TRBV27 to TRBJ2-3; no clear D gene. The V gene lost 4 bases and the J gene lost 2 bases, with 4 bases spanning the gap. This CDR3 has 12 residues. The V gene's germline CDR1 is MNHEY and CDR2 SMNVEV (reference sequence). The DNA of the CDR3 is TGTGCCAGCAGTTCTAACACAGATACGCAGTATTTT. Translated, it gives CASSSNTDTQYF.

The chain carries TRBV7-2 and TRBJ2-7; TRBD2 agrees at 13 bases. This CDR3 has 15 amino acids. Germline V gives CDR1 SGHTA, CDR2 FQGNSA. V lost 1 base, J lost 6 bases, and 3 bases stayed unmatched. CDR3 region: CASSLGGLAGSEQYF. The CDR3 DNA reads as TGTGCCAGCAGCTTAGGGGGACTAGCGGGAAGCGAGCAGTACTTC.

The chain has TRBV29-1 and TRBJ1-1; D perhaps matches TRBD1 (6 bases). Between the trimmed V and J ends, which lost 7 bases and 1 base, there was a span of 16 bases. The CDR3 sequence is 14 residues long. CDR1 SQVTM and CDR2 ANQGSEA come from the germline V gene. This CDR3 is CSAPRTGPNTEAFF. As DNA, the CDR3 is TGCAGCGCACCTCGAACAGGGCCGAACACTGAAGCTTTCTTT.

V is TRBV3-1 (or the pseudogene TRBV3-2) and J is TRBJ2-1, with D possibly TRBD2 on 6 matching bases. Trimming cost V 5 bases and J 7 bases, with 9 bases left between them. CDR3 length: 12 residues. The V gene's germline CDR1 is LGHDT and CDR2 YNNKEL (reference sequence). CDR3 in amino acids: CASSASVNEQFF. The CDR3 nucleotides are TGTGCCAGCAGCGCTAGCGTTAATGAGCAGTTCTTC.

V is TRBV5-4 and J is TRBJ2-2; the D is unclear. The ends were cut back, 4 bases at V and 6 bases at J, with 10 bases in the middle. The germline gives CDR1 SGHNT, CDR2 YYREEE (reference sequence). This CDR3 comprises 13 residues. The CDR3, as DNA: TGTGCCAGCAGCGGAGAGAAGGCCGGGGAGCTGTTTTTT. Translating gives CASSGEKAGELFF.

J is TRBJ1-4 and V is TRBV19, with D perhaps matching TRBD1 (6 bases). Per the germline V gene, CDR1 is LNHDA and CDR2 is SQIVND (reference sequence). Trimming took off 3 bases at V and 8 bases at J, with 13 bases between the two ends. The CDR3 is 14 amino acids. The CDR3 protein is CASSIGQMKEKLFF. CDR3 coding DNA: TGTGCCAGTAGTATCGGACAGATGAAGGAAAAACTGTTTTTT.

This chain uses TRBV30 with TRBJ1-2; D might be TRBD1 (5 bases). V gave up 0 bases and J gave up 5 bases, with 10 bases separating them. The CDR3 contains 13 residues. Germline V gene lookup returns CDR1 GTSNPN and CDR2 SVGIG (reference sequence). CDR3 bases: TGTGCCTGGAGTGTACTGCAGGGATATGGCTACACCTTC. Residues: CAWSVLQGYGYTF.

This clone was counted only a few times. This sequence joins TRBV2 and TRBJ2-1; D possibly corresponds to TRBD1 (5 bases). This CDR3 comprises 15 residues. Trimming pared 2 bases from V and 1 base from J, leaving 9 bases between. In germline, CDR1 is SNHLY, CDR2 FYNNEI. In DNA, the CDR3 is TGTGCCAGCAGTGAACAGGGTTCGTCCTACAATGAGCAGTTCTTC. Encoded protein: CASSEQGSSYNEQFF.

This chain links TRBV6-6 with TRBJ1-3; weak D call: TRBD1 (5 bases). Between the trimmed V and J ends, which lost 7 bases and 4 bases, there was a span of 20 bases. The CDR3 covers 16 residues. Germline values: CDR1 MNHNY, CDR2 SVGAGI (reference sequence). The CDR3 is CASTFLGQALGNTIYF. The CDR3, as DNA: TGTGCCAGCACTTTCCTGGGGCAGGCACTAGGAAACACCATATATTTT.

Of note for this clone: Other nucleotide sequences in the sample specify the same CDR3. The CDR3 nucleotides read TGTGCCAGCTCACCAAGACAGGGGACCTACGAGCAGTACTTC. This gives the protein CASSPRQGTYEQYF. The chain links TRBV18 to TRBJ2-7; 8 bases are shared with TRBD1. The V gene end was trimmed by 2 bases and the J gene end by 2 bases; junction bases not matched to a gene: 2. This CDR3 contains 14 residues. The germline CDR1 and CDR2 sequences are KGHSH and LQKENI.

This rearrangement joins TRBV4-2 to TRBJ1-4; 10 bases are a match to TRBD1. Germline V CDR1 and CDR2: LGHNA, YNFKEQ. After removal of 4 bases from V and 7 bases from J, the junction contained 6 bases not matched to a gene. The CDR3 spans 15 residues. In DNA form, the CDR3 reads TGTGCCAGCAGCCCGACAGGGGGCTGGAGTGAAAAACTGTTTTTT. This gives the protein CASSPTGGWSEKLFF.

The genes are TRBV5-1 and TRBJ2-7; TRBD1 matches at 8 bases. The germline gives CDR1 SGHRS, CDR2 YFSETQ. The CDR3 extends over 15 amino acids. Trimming cost V 4 bases and J 2 bases; bases outside gene matches: 8. CDR3 in DNA: TGCGCCAGCAGCGGCGGGACAGGCGTAACCTACGAGCAGTACTTC. As protein: CASSGGTGVTYEQYF.

This clone was observed a handful of times. The CDR3 loop reads CASSQDRGEQYF. CDR3 nucleotide sequence: TGTGCCAGCAGCCAGGACAGGGGCGAGCAGTACTTC. The chain couples TRBV7-9 to TRBJ2-7, with 9 bases aligning to TRBD1. Looked up from germline, CDR1 is SEHNR and CDR2 is FQNEAQ (reference sequence). With 5 bases clipped from V and 6 bases from J, the junction kept 2 bases outside the gene matches. The CDR3 extends over 12 amino acids.

The V and J genes are TRBV25-1 and TRBJ2-7; 10 bases match TRBD1. CDR3 length equals 16 residues. Germline V gene data show CDR1 as MGHDK and CDR2 as SYGVNS. V gave up 3 bases and J gave up 3 bases; unmatched junction bases: 8. CDR3 sequence (DNA): TGTGCCAGCAGTGATCCGGGACAGGGGTGGGACTACGAGCAGTACTTC. Protein sequence: CASSDPGQGWDYEQYF.

This chain links TRBV3-1 (or the pseudogene TRBV3-2) with TRBJ1-2, with no clear D. CDR1 and CDR2 from the germline V gene are LGHDT and YNNKEL (reference sequence). The germline V and J ends were trimmed by 4 bases and 8 bases, with 14 bases remaining between them. CDR3 length: 13 amino acids. The CDR3 is CASSRGREGGYTF. CDR3 nucleotides: TGTGCCAGCAGCCGAGGACGGGAGGGAGGCTACACCTTC.

This clone was observed a handful of times. The rearrangement joins TRBV7-3 to TRBJ2-1; 10 bases map to TRBD2. Germline CDR1 reads SGHTA; CDR2 reads FQGTGA. The CDR3 is 17 amino acids. V lost 3 bases to trimming and J lost 6 bases; unmatched junction nucleotides: 11. CDR3 DNA: TGTGCCAGCAGCTTTCTCCCAGCGGGGGGGCGTTCCAATGAGCAGTTCTTC. Encoded protein: CASSFLPAGGRSNEQFF.

V gene TRBV3-1 (or the pseudogene TRBV3-2) combines with J gene TRBJ2-1, with TRBD1 matching over 12 bases. Germline V lookup: CDR1 LGHDT, CDR2 YNNKEL (reference sequence). J gave up 6 bases and V 5 bases, and 5 bases lay outside the gene matches. The CDR3 runs to 15 residues. The CDR3 loop is CASSSGTGGSNEQFF. For the CDR3, the DNA is TGTGCCAGCAGCTCCGGGACAGGGGGCTCCAATGAGCAGTTCTTC.

The genes are TRBV5-1 and TRBJ1-2, with TRBD1 matching 9 bases. With 0 bases clipped from V and 2 bases from J, the junction kept 5 bases outside the gene matches. The CDR3 is made up of 16 amino acids. The germline V gene encodes CDR1 SGHRS and CDR2 YFSETQ. The CDR3 DNA reads TGCGCCAGCAGCTTGGAACTAGACAGGGGGAACTATGGCTACACCTTC. This encodes CASSLELDRGNYGYTF.

J is TRBJ2-7 and V is TRBV7-9, with TRBD2 identical over 14 bases. This CDR3 spans 14 amino acids. V dropped 7 bases and J dropped 5; count of bases not matched to a gene: 4. Germline V gives CDR1 SEHNR, CDR2 FQNEAQ (reference sequence). CDR3 amino acids: CASTTGLAGDEQYF. DNA for the CDR3: TGTGCCAGCACAACGGGACTAGCGGGAGACGAGCAGTACTTC.

The rearrangement uses TRBV10-1 and TRBJ1-2; unclear D gene. Trimming stripped 3 bases from V and 6 bases from J, with 11 bases between. From germline, CDR1 is WNHNN and CDR2 SYGVQD (reference sequence). CDR3 length: 13 residues. CDR3 loop: CASSDHYGDGYTF. Here the CDR3 DNA reads TGCGCCAGCAGTGACCATTATGGAGATGGCTACACCTTC.

Written as DNA, the CDR3 is TGTGCCAGCAGCTTGTTCAGGGCCCCTATGAACACTGAAGCTTTCTTT. Protein: CASSLFRAPMNTEAFF. The V and J genes are TRBV5-5 and TRBJ1-1, with TRBD1 as a possible D gene (5 bases). The germline V gene has CDR1 SGHKS and CDR2 YYEKEE (reference sequence). Trimming took 1 base from V and 0 from J, leaving 13 bases between them. The CDR3 covers 16 residues. The variable domain in full, with the rest retrieved from reference TRBV5-5 and TRBJ1-1, is DAGVTQSPTHLIKTRGQQVTLRCSPISGHKSVSWYQQVLGQGPQFIFQYYEKEERGRGNFPDRFSARQFPNYSSELNVNALLLGDSALYLCASSLFRAPMNTEAFFGQGTRLTVV.

This clone was seen a single time. The rearrangement uses TRBV5-6 and TRBJ1-2, with 7 bases identical to TRBD1. V shed 1 base and J 4 bases; nucleotides not matched to a gene: 4. This CDR3 has 14 amino acids. The V gene's germline CDR1 is SGHDT and CDR2 YYEEEE. The CDR3 region is CASSLKGQSYGYTF. The CDR3 DNA sequence: TGTGCCAGCAGCTTGAAGGGACAGAGCTATGGCTACACCTTC.